This T cell receptor (beta chain) came from a study of cytomegalovirus exposure and HLA in healthy donors. Study as a whole: Earlier results showed approximately 120 million unique TCR beta sequences derived from roughly 190 million T cells. In an early release, HLA-typed donors contributed approximately 80 million unique TCR sequences.

Germline values: CDR1 SGHVS, CDR2 FQNEAQ. Trimming took 1 base from V and 2 from J, leaving 9 bases between them. This CDR3 comprises 15 residues. This clone was recorded a few times. Antigen unknown. Both 60 Vbeta primers and 13 Jbeta primers went into the PCR. Method: immunoSEQ multiplex PCR; TCRdb's copy keeps in-frame clones and lacks some. The sample lists around 75,000 clones, 60% to 85% occurring once. Study results and limitations: Follow-up analysis found HLA locus-dependent TCR association rates, highest for DRB1 and lowest for HLA-C. Published work reported that the classifier diagnosed cytomegalovirus status with high specificity and sensitivity.

This receptor was identified in a young man in good health and CMV-seronegative. The chain employs TRBV7-8 and TRBJ2-1, with unresolved D. Sequenced material: PBMCs. In nucleotides, the CDR3 is TGTGCCAGCAGCTTAGAACACCCGACCTACAATGAGCAGTTCTTC. It yields the protein CASSLEHPTYNEQFF.